This passage covers 21 T cell receptor beta chains from one sample sequenced in a study of spatial heterogeneity in lung cancer. TCRdb re-derived calls from the 5' RACE reads in MiXCR, one entry per CDR3 protein. The profile shows around 7,700 distinct CDR3 sequences, 15% of them singletons. This sample's time point: sample taken at primary tumor resection. Sequenced material: normal lung tissue next to the tumor, taken at surgery. Receptors originate from a male donor with early-stage non-small cell lung cancer.

The rearrangement uses TRBV19 and TRBJ2-7; perhaps TRBD1 as D (6 bases). The CDR3 consists of 14 residues. CDR1 and CDR2 (germline): LNHDA, SQIVND (reference sequence). V lost 5 bases to trimming and J lost 3 bases, with 14 bases between them. The CDR3 DNA follows: TGTGCCAGTAGTCCCGACAGGTTAATCTACGAGCAGTACTTC. It codes for CASSPDRLIYEQYF.

The rearrangement links TRBV3-1 to TRBJ1-2, with TRBD1 identical over 10 bases. Losses at the gene ends were 4 bases for V and 8 bases for J; bases not matched to a gene: 4. Per germline, CDR1 LGHDT and CDR2 YNNKEL (reference sequence). CDR3 size: 13 residues. The CDR3 nucleotides read TGTGCCAGCAGCCCTCGGACAGGGGGAGGCTACACCTTC. The encoded protein is CASSPRTGGGYTF. Combining the CDR3 with reference TRBV3-1 and TRBJ1-2 gives the whole variable domain DTAVSQTPKYLVTQMGNDKSIKCEQNLGHDTMYWYKQDSKKFLKIMFSYNNKELIINETVPNRFSPKSPDKAHLNLHINSLELGDSAVYFCASSPRTGGGYTFGSGTRLTVV.

This clonotype has at least ten counts. The rearrangement uses TRBV4-3 and TRBJ2-5, with unresolved D. The CDR3 sequence is 11 residues long. In germline, CDR1 is LGHNA, CDR2 YSLEER. V was pared by 1 base and J by 8 bases, with 5 bases between. CDR3: CASSQGSTQYF. The CDR3, as DNA: TGCGCCAGCAGCCAAGGATCCACCCAGTACTTC.

This clonotype came up a few times. The chain is built from TRBV6-6 and TRBJ2-7; 7 bases agree with TRBD2. This CDR3 has 14 residues. The V gene end was trimmed by 2 bases and the J gene end by 7 bases; junction bases not matched to a gene: 8. Germline V lookup: CDR1 MNHNY, CDR2 SVGAGI (reference sequence). CDR3: CASSYRGGTGEQYF. The CDR3 nucleotides read TGTGCCAGCAGTTACCGGGGAGGGACCGGGGAGCAGTACTTC.

This clonotype is deemed medium-sized (0.01 to 0.1%). V usage is TRBV6-5 and J usage is TRBJ1-6; the D is unclear. V shed 6 bases and J shed 0 bases, with 3 bases lying between them. The CDR3 has 13 amino acids. Germline-derived CDR1 and CDR2 are MNHEY and SVGAGI. CDR3 region: CASRVSYNSPLHF. In DNA, the CDR3 is TGTGCCAGCAGGGTCTCCTATAATTCACCCCTCCACTTT.

This clonotype has just a few counts. The chain uses TRBV20-1 and TRBJ2-7, with 10 positions matching TRBD2. Germline V gene lookup returns CDR1 DFQATT and CDR2 SNEGSKA (reference sequence). V was clipped by 6 bases and J by 0 bases; unmatched bases: 8. The CDR3 is 15 residues long. The CDR3 reads CSADDLAGDSYEQYF. DNA for the CDR3: TGCAGTGCAGACGATCTAGCGGGAGACTCCTACGAGCAGTACTTC.

J is TRBJ2-4 and V is TRBV29-1, with no clear D. Germline CDR1 reads SQVTM; CDR2 reads ANQGSEA. Trimming stripped 4 bases from V and 0 bases from J, with 10 bases between. CDR3 length: 14 residues. The CDR3 reads CSVVSDLAKNIQYF. In nucleotides, the CDR3 is TGCAGCGTTGTCTCGGATCTAGCCAAAAACATTCAGTACTTC.

At least ten counts were recorded for this clonotype. The J gene is TRBJ1-2, the V gene TRBV7-2; a weak D match, TRBD1 (5 bases). The V gene's germline CDR1 is SGHTA and CDR2 FQGNSA. This CDR3 comprises 18 residues. Trimming stripped 0 bases from V and 0 bases from J, with 17 bases between. CDR3: CASSLARQGTPANYGYTF. The CDR3, as DNA: TGTGCCAGCAGCTTAGCGCGGCAGGGAACCCCAGCTAACTATGGCTACACCTTC.

This clonotype occurred a few times. The V call is TRBV6-2 or TRBV6-3, the J call TRBJ2-6; D gene unclear. The germline CDR1 and CDR2 sequences are MNHEY and SVGEGT. The CDR3 runs 20 residues. V gave up 4 bases and J gave up 1 base, with 23 bases separating them. CDR3 region: CASSSPILRVTLSGANVLTF. As DNA, the CDR3 is TGTGCCAGCAGTTCCCCTATCCTTCGGGTAACGCTGTCTGGGGCCAACGTCCTGACTTTC.

This clonotype was recorded only once. This chain joins TRBV6-4 and TRBJ2-1; a possible D gene is TRBD1 (5 bases). This CDR3 comprises 13 residues. CDR1 and CDR2 from the germline V gene are MRHNA and SNTAGT. Trimming took off 0 bases at V and 5 bases at J, with 5 bases between the two ends. The CDR3 region is CASSDSDNNEQFF. The CDR3 DNA is TGTGCCAGCAGTGACTCGGACAACAATGAGCAGTTCTTC.

The rearrangement links TRBV27 to TRBJ2-2, with 7 bases matching TRBD2. V dropped 4 bases and J dropped 6; count of bases not matched to a gene: 8. Looked up from germline, CDR1 is MNHEY and CDR2 is SMNVEV (reference sequence). The CDR3 covers 15 residues. The CDR3 spells CASSSVAGAPGELFF. For the CDR3, the DNA is TGTGCCAGCAGTTCGGTGGCGGGAGCCCCCGGGGAGCTGTTTTTT.

By sample share, this clonotype is medium-sized. The chain recombines TRBV2 with TRBJ2-5; TRBD2 aligns across 8 bases. The CDR3 sequence is 16 residues long. Germline CDR1 SNHLY, CDR2 FYNNEI. V shed 7 bases and J 0 bases; nucleotides not matched to a gene: 10. This CDR3 is CASTPELAGYQETQYF. The CDR3 nucleotides read TGTGCCAGCACCCCTGAGCTAGCGGGTTACCAAGAGACCCAGTACTTC.

Only a few counts were recorded for this clonotype. This rearrangement joins TRBV5-1 to TRBJ1-6, with D unresolved. Trimming cost V 0 bases and J 8 bases, with 6 bases left between them. Germline V gene data show CDR1 as SGHRS and CDR2 as YFSETQ. The CDR3 runs 13 residues. CDR3 nucleotides: TGCGCCAGCAGCTTGGATCTGGATTCACCCCTCCACTTT. Translation gives CASSLDLDSPLHF. The full variable domain, rest sourced from reference TRBV5-1 and TRBJ1-6, is KAGVTQTPRYLIKTRGQQVTLSCSPISGHRSVSWYQQTPGQGLQFLFEYFSETQRNKGNFPGRFSGRQFSNSRSEMNVSTLELGDSALYLCASSLDLDSPLHFGNGTRLTVT.

By its share, this clonotype is medium-sized (0.01 to 0.1%). The V call is TRBV29-1, the J call TRBJ1-4, with TRBD1 as a possible D gene (6 bases). This CDR3 comprises 13 residues. The germline gives CDR1 SQVTM, CDR2 ANQGSEA. Trimming shortened V by 4 bases and J by 5 bases, and 11 bases separated the two germline ends. The CDR3 DNA follows: TGCAGCGTTGGGGGGACATCCAATGAAAAACTGTTTTTT. Residues: CSVGGTSNEKLFF. Full variable domain (missing parts from reference TRBV29-1 and TRBJ1-4): SAVISQKPSRDICQRGTSLTIQCQVDSQVTMMFWYRQQPGQSLTLIATANQGSEATYESGFVIDKFPISRPNLTFSTLTVSNMSPEDSSIYLCSVGGTSNEKLFFGSGTQLSVL.

The chain combines TRBV6-2 or TRBV6-3 with TRBJ2-3; 9 bases match TRBD2. The V gene's germline CDR1 is MNHEY and CDR2 SVGEGT. V lost 0 bases to trimming and J lost 5 bases; unmatched junction nucleotides: 0. The CDR3 is 14 residues long. The CDR3 sequence is CASSYSAGGDTQYF. CDR3 sequence (DNA): TGTGCCAGCAGTTACTCAGCGGGAGGAGATACGCAGTATTTT.

The chain couples TRBV28 to TRBJ2-7; D perhaps matches TRBD1 (5 bases). V was clipped by 5 bases and J by 3 bases, with 5 bases between them. CDR1 is MDHEN and CDR2 is SYDVKM in the germline V gene. There are 11 residues in the CDR3. The CDR3 protein is CASSRGYEQYF. In DNA form, the CDR3 reads TGTGCCAGCAGTAGGGGCTACGAGCAGTACTTC.

In this sample, this clonotype turned up many times. The J gene is TRBJ1-1, the V gene TRBV5-4; 7 bases are a match to TRBD1. This CDR3 is built from 14 residues. Germline assignment: CDR1 SGHNT and CDR2 YYREEE (reference sequence). V dropped 5 bases and J dropped 5; count of bases not matched to a gene: 9. The CDR3 spells CASRKGDSGTEAFF. CDR3 DNA sequence: TGTGCCAGCAGAAAGGGGGACAGTGGGACTGAAGCTTTCTTT.

J is TRBJ1-4 and V is TRBV29-1; TRBD1 agrees at 7 bases. With 4 bases clipped from V and 8 bases from J, the junction kept 4 bases outside the gene matches. The CDR3 is 12 amino acids. Germline-derived CDR1 and CDR2 are SQVTM and ANQGSEA. CDR3 in DNA: TGCAGCGTTGCAAGGGGGCGCGAAAAACTGTTTTTT. Protein product: CSVARGREKLFF.

This clonotype is termed medium-sized (0.01 to 0.1%). The chain joins TRBV5-1 to TRBJ2-5, with D possibly TRBD1 on 5 matching bases. The V end lost 6 bases, the J end lost 1 base, and 10 bases lay between the germline ends. The germline CDR1 and CDR2 sequences are SGHRS and YFSETQ. This CDR3 is 13 amino acids long. CDR3 bases: TGCGCCAGCACCTTCCAGGGCCAAGAGACCCAGTACTTC. It is translated as CASTFQGQETQYF.

By its share, this clonotype is medium-sized. This chain links TRBV11-3 with TRBJ2-2; D perhaps matches TRBD1 (5 bases). CDR3 length: 14 amino acids. Germline CDR1 is SGHNT and CDR2 is YENEEA. The V gene lost 5 bases and the J gene lost 0 bases, with 7 bases spanning the gap. The CDR3: CASSVTANTGELFF. CDR3 in DNA: TGTGCCAGCAGCGTGACAGCGAACACCGGGGAGCTGTTTTTT.

The chain is built from TRBV24-1 and TRBJ2-1; 14 bases fit TRBD2. Germline-derived CDR1 and CDR2 are KGHDR and SFDVKD. The CDR3 totals 15 residues. The V gene end was trimmed by 9 bases and the J gene end by 6 bases; junction bases not matched to a gene: 6. CDR3 region: CATGTSGSLSNEQFF. Here the CDR3 DNA reads TGTGCCACCGGGACTAGCGGGAGCTTGAGCAATGAGCAGTTCTTC.